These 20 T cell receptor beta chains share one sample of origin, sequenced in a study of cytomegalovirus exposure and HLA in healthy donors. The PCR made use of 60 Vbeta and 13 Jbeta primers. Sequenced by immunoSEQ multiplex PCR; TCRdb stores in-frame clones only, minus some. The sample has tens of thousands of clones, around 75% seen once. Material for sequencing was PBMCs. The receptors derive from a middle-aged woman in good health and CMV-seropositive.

The CDR3 nucleotides are TGCGCCAGCAGCGTGGGAACTAGCGGGGGGGCGCATGAGCAGTTCTTC. Its protein is CASSVGTSGGAHEQFF. J is TRBJ2-1 and V is TRBV5-1; 13 bases match TRBD2. Germline V CDR1 and CDR2: SGHRS, YFSETQ. The J segment lost 8 bases and the V segment lost 4 bases, leaving 9 bases of the junction unmatched. The CDR3 is made up of 16 amino acids.

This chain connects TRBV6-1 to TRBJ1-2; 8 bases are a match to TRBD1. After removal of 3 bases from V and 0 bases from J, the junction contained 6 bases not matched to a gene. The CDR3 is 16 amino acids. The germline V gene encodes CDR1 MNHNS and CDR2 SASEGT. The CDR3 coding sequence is TGTGCCAGCAGTGAGGGCGGACAGGGTTCTAACTATGGCTACACCTTC. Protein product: CASSEGGQGSNYGYTF.

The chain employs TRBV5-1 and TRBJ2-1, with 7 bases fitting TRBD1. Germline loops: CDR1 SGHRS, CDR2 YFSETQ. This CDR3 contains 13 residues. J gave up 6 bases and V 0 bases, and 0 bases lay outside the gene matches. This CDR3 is CASSLGQGNEQFF. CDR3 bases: TGCGCCAGCAGCTTGGGACAGGGCAATGAGCAGTTCTTC.

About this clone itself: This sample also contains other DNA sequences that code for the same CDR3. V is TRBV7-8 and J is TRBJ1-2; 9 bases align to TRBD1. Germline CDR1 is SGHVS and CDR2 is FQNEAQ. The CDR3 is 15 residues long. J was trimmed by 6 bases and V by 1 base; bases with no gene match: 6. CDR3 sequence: CASSLVPGQGDGYTF. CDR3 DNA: TGTGCCAGCAGCTTAGTCCCGGGACAGGGCGATGGCTACACCTTC.

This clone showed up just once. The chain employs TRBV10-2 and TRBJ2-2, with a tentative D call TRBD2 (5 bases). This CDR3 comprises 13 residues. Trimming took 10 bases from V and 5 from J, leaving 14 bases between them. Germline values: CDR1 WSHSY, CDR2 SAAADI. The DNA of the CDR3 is TGCGCCACCGAACTAGGCCGGACCGGGGAGCTGTTTTTT. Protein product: CATELGRTGELFF.

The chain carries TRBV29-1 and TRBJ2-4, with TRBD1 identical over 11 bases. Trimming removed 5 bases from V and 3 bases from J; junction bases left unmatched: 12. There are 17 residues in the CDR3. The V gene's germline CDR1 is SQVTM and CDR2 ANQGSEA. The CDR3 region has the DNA TGCAGCGTTATCCGAACCGTGGGACAGGGGGGCAAAAACATTCAGTACTTC. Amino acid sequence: CSVIRTVGQGGKNIQYF.

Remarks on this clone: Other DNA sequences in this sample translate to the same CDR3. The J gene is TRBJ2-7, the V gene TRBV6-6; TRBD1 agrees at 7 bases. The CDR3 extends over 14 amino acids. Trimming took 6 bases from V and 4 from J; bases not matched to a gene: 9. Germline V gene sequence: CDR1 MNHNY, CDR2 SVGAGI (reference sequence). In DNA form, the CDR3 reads TGTGCCAGCAGAATCCTCGGGACAGCTTACGAGCAGTACTTC. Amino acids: CASRILGTAYEQYF.

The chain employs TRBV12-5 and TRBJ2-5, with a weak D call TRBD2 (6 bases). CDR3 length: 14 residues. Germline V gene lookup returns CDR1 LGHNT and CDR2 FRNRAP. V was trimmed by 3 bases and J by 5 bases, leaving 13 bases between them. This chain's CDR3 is CASGFDRRGETQYF. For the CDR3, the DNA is TGTGCTAGTGGTTTTGATCGTCGGGGGGAGACCCAGTACTTC.

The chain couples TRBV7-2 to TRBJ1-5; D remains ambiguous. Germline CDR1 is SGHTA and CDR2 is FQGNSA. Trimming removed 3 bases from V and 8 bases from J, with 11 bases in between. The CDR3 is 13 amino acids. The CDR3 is CASSFKNREPQHF. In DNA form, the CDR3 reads TGTGCCAGCAGCTTTAAGAATAGAGAGCCCCAGCATTTT.

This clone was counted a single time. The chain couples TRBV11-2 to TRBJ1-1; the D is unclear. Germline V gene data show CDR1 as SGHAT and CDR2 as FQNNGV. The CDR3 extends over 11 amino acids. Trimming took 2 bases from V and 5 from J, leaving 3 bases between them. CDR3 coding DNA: TGTGCCAGCAGCTTAACAACTGAAGCTTTCTTT. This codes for CASSLTTEAFF.

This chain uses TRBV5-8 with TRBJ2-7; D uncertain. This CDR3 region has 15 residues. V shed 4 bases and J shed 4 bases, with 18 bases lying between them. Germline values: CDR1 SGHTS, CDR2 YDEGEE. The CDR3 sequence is CASSKSHDGEYEQYF. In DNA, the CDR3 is TGTGCCAGCAGCAAAAGTCATGACGGAGAATACGAGCAGTACTTC.

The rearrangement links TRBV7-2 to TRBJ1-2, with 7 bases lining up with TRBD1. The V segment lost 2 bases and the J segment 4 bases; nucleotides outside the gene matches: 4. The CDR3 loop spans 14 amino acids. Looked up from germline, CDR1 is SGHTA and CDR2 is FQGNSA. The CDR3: CASSLNRGSYGYTF. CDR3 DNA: TGTGCCAGCAGCTTAAACAGGGGTTCCTATGGCTACACCTTC. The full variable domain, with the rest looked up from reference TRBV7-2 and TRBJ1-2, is GAGVSQSPSNKVTEKGKDVELRCDPISGHTALYWYRQSLGQGLEFLIYFQGNSAPDKSGLPSDRFSAERTGGSVSTLTIQRTQQEDSAVYLCASSLNRGSYGYTFGSGTRLTVV.

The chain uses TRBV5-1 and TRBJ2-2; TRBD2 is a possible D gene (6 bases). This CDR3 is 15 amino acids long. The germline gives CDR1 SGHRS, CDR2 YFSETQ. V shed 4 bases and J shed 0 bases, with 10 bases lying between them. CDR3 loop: CASSPGGANTGELFF. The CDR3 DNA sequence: TGCGCCAGCAGCCCCGGGGGAGCGAACACCGGGGAGCTGTTTTTT.

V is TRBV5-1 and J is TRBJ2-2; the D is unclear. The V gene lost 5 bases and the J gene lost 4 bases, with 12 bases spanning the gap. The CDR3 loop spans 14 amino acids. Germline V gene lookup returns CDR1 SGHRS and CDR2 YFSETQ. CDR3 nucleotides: TGCGCCAGCAGAGACTCTTCGGTCACCGGGGAGCTGTTTTTT. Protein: CASRDSSVTGELFF.

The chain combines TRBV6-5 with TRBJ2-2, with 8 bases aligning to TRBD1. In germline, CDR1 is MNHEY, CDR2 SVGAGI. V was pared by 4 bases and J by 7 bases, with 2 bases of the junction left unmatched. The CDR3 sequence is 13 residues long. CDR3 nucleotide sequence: TGTGCCAGCAGTTCAGACAGGGGCGGGGAGCTGTTTTTT. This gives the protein CASSSDRGGELFF.

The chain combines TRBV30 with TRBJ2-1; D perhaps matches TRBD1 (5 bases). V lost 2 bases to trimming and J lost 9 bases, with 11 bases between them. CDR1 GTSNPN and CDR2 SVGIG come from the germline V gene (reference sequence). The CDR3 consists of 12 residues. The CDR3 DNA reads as TGTGCCTGGAGTAGGGGCGGCGTTGAGCAGTTCTTC. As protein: CAWSRGGVEQFF.

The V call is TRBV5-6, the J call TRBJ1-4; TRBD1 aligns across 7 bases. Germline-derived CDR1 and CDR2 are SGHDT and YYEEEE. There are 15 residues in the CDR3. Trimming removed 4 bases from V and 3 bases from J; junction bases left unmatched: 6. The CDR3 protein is CASSGGDRPNEKLFF. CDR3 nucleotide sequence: TGTGCCAGCAGCGGCGGGGACAGACCTAATGAAAAACTGTTTTTT.

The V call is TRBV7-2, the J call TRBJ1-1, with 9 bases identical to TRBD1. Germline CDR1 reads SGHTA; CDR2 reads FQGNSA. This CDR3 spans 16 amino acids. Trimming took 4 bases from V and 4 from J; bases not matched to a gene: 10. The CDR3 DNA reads TGTGCCAGCAGCTCAGGACAGGGGAGTTGGGGCACTGAAGCTTTCTTT. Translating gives CASSSGQGSWGTEAFF.

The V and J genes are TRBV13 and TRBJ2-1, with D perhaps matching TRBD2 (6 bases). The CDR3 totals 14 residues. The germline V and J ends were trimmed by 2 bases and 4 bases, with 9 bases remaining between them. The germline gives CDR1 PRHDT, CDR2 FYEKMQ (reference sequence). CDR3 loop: CASSLNGGYNEQFF. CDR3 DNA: TGTGCCAGCAGCTTAAACGGGGGATACAATGAGCAGTTCTTC. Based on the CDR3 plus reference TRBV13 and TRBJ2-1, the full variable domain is AAGVIQSPRHLIKEKRETATLKCYPIPRHDTVYWYQQGPGQDPQFLISFYEKMQSDKGSIPDRFSAQQFSDYHSELNMSSLELGDSALYFCASSLNGGYNEQFFGPGTRLTVL.

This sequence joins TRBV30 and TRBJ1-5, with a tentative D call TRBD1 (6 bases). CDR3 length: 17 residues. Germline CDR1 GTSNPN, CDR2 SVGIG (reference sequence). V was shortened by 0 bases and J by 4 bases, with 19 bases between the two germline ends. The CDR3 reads CAWSVGAGQRWNQPQHF. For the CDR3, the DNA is TGTGCCTGGAGTGTGGGGGCAGGGCAGAGGTGGAATCAGCCCCAGCATTTT.